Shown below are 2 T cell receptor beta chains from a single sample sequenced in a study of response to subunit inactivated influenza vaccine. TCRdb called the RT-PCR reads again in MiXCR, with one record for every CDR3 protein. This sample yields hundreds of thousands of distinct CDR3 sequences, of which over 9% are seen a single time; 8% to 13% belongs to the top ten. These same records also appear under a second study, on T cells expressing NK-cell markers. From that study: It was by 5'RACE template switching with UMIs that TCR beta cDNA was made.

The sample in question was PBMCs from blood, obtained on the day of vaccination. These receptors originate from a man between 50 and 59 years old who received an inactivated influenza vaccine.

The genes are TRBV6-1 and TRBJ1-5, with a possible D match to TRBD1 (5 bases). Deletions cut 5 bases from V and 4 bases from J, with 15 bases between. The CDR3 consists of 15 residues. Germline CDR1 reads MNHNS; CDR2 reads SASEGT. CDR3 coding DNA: TGTGCCAGCAGTCAAACGATTACAGGTAATCAGCCCCAGCATTTT. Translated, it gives CASSQTITGNQPQHF.

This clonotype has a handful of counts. CDR3 nucleotides: TGTGCCATCAGTGATGGCAGGGATTACGAGCAGTACTTC. It yields the protein CAISDGRDYEQYF. V usage is TRBV10-3 and J usage is TRBJ2-7; TRBD1 might be the D (5 bases). The V gene lost 3 bases and the J gene lost 4 bases, with 10 bases spanning the gap. The CDR3 sequence is 13 residues long. The germline CDR1 and CDR2 sequences are ENHRY and SYGVKD.